A selection of T cell receptor beta chains follows, all from one sample in a study of blood T cells in healthy people across ages. One entry per CDR3 protein, called by TCRdb with MiXCR from the 5' RACE reads. The sample yields 600,000 or so distinct CDR3 sequences, approximately 30% seen once. The material sequenced was blood. Every receptor here comes from a woman aged 80 or older in good health. CDR3s include the opening cysteine and the closing phenylalanine or tryptophan. The order of the fields is J gene, V gene, clone size, D gene, CDR3 protein, CDR3 DNA. The D gene is left open where the match is weak. Size is omitted from some rows. Given values are once, few, many or a class for expanded clones.

TRBJ1-1,TRBV7-2,once,-,CASSPQAGPVVGEAFF,TGTGCCAGCAGCCCCCAGGCAGGGCCCGTGGTTGGTGAAGCTTTCTTT
TRBJ2-1,TRBV30,few,-,CAWRRMALAYNEQFF,TGTGCCTGGAGAAGAATGGCCCTGGCGTACAATGAGCAGTTCTTC
TRBJ2-7,TRBV7-9,-,-,CASRLTGTNSYEQYF,TGTGCCAGCAGGTTAACCGGGACAAACTCCTACGAGCAGTACTTC
TRBJ2-7,TRBV9,few,-,CASSVDGYEQYF,TGTGCCAGCAGCGTAGACGGCTACGAGCAGTACTTC
TRBJ1-4,TRBV15,many,-,CATSSGGFNEKLFF,TGTGCCACCAGCAGCGGTGGGTTTAATGAAAAACTGTTTTTT
TRBJ2-7,TRBV6-1,many,-,CASRAGTDYEQYF,TGTGCCAGCAGGGCCGGGACGGACTACGAGCAGTACTTC
TRBJ1-2,TRBV5-1,many,-,CASSLGKGDYGYTF,TGCGCCAGCAGCTTGGGAAAGGGGGATTATGGCTACACCTTC
TRBJ2-5,TRBV6-1,-,-,CASTRIRGGQDEQYF,TGTGCCAGCACTAGAATACGGGGGGGACAGGATGAGCAGTACTTC
TRBJ2-7,TRBV5-1,many,-,CASSLYVSYEQYF,TGCGCCAGCAGCTTGTACGTAAGCTACGAGCAGTACTTC
TRBJ2-7,TRBV20-1,once,-,CSAKAPPAGGNNEQYF,TGCAGTGCTAAAGCCCCTCCAGCGGGCGGGAACAATGAGCAGTACTTC
TRBJ2-5,TRBV7-2,once,-,CASTRRLEETQYF,TGTGCCAGCACCCGTCGGCTCGAGGAGACCCAGTACTTC
TRBJ2-1,TRBV9,many,-,CASSVDTGFRGEQFF,TGTGCCAGCAGCGTAGACACAGGGTTTCGAGGTGAGCAGTTCTTC
TRBJ2-7,TRBV7-2,-,TRBD2,CASSVTSGVYEQYF,TGTGCCAGCAGCGTCACTAGCGGGGTCTACGAGCAGTACTTC
TRBJ1-3,TRBV6-5,-,-,CATLGTPGNTIYF,TGTGCCACCCTCGGGACACCTGGAAACACCATATATTTT
TRBJ2-7,TRBV5-1,-,TRBD2,CVSSLTSGRASEQYF,TGCGTCAGCAGCTTGACTAGCGGGAGAGCCTCCGAGCAGTACTTC
TRBJ2-1,TRBV5-1,-,-,CASSWGAVPNEQFF,TGCGCCAGCAGCTGGGGTGCGGTCCCCAATGAGCAGTTCTTC
TRBJ2-7,TRBV5-6,-,TRBD1,CASSPWTGDSYNEQYF,TGTGCCAGCAGCCCATGGACAGGGGATTCCTACAATGAGCAGTACTTC
TRBJ2-7,TRBV5-1,-,-,CANSFVRETQYF,TGCGCCAACAGCTTCGTTCGGGAGACTCAGTACTTC
TRBJ2-1,TRBV29-1,many,TRBD2,CSVYDTGGYNEQFF,TGCAGCGTCTACGACACGGGGGGCTACAATGAGCAGTTCTTC
TRBJ2-7,TRBV15,many,TRBD1,CATSRRGQGAEQYF,TGTGCCACCAGCAGGAGGGGTCAGGGGGCCGAGCAGTACTTC
TRBJ2-1,TRBV5-1,many,-,CASSLEGVEQFF,TGTGCCAGCAGCCTTGAAGGAGTTGAGCAGTTCTTC
TRBJ1-6,TRBV4-1,many,-,CASSPVGLRGSPLHF,TGCGCCAGCAGCCCCGTAGGTCTTAGGGGTTCACCCCTCCACTTT
TRBJ1-1,TRBV30,many,TRBD1,CAWSTRGLTEAFF,TGTGCCTGGAGCACCAGGGGGCTCACTGAAGCTTTCTTT
TRBJ1-1,TRBV5-1,-,TRBD1,CASSPTGGHLIEAFF,TGCGCCAGCAGCCCTACAGGGGGCCATTTGATTGAAGCTTTCTTT
TRBJ2-3,TRBV9,many,-,CASSATTDTQYF,TGTGCCAGCAGCGCCACCACAGATACGCAGTATTTT
TRBJ2-5,TRBV7-6,many,-,CASSPMGGAEKTQYF,TGTGCCAGCAGCCCGATGGGGGGGGCTGAGAAGACCCAGTACTTC
TRBJ2-7,TRBV6-2/TRBV6-3,many,-,CATSFGYYEQYF,TGTGCCACTTCGTTCGGGTACTACGAGCAGTACTTC
TRBJ1-2,TRBV30,-,-,CAWSGGVYHGYTF,TGTGCCTGGAGTGGGGGGGTGTACCATGGCTACACCTTC
TRBJ2-7,TRBV3-1,few,-,CASSQGPTSSYNEQYF,TGTGCCAGCAGCCAAGGTCCTACGAGCTCCTACAATGAGCAGTACTTC
TRBJ1-6,TRBV6-5,-,TRBD1,CASSLETGTYNSPLHF,TGTGCCAGCAGTCTGGAGACAGGGACTTATAATTCACCCCTCCACTTT
TRBJ2-4,TRBV20-1,few,-,CSSVRGAKNIQYF,TGCAGCTCTGTACGGGGGGCCAAAAACATTCAGTACTTC
TRBJ2-7,TRBV7-2,once,-,CASSQYTTYEQYF,TGTGCCAGCAGCCAATATACGACATACGAGCAGTACTTC
TRBJ2-5,TRBV7-9,few,TRBD2,CASSSSGGTGRDFQETQYF,TGTGCCAGCAGCTCCTCGGGTGGCACCGGGAGGGACTTCCAAGAGACCCAGTACTTC
TRBJ2-7,TRBV6-5,-,-,CARATGPSYEQYF,TGTGCCCGCGCGACGGGTCCTTCCTACGAGCAGTACTTC
TRBJ2-1,TRBV20-1,-,TRBD1,CSARAQGATYNEQFF,TGCAGTGCTAGAGCGCAGGGGGCTACCTACAATGAGCAGTTCTTC
TRBJ1-1,TRBV5-1,-,-,CASSFRGTTEAFF,TGCGCCAGCAGCTTCAGGGGAACAACTGAAGCTTTCTTT
TRBJ2-3,TRBV4-2,-,-,CASSQGTDADTQYF,TGTGCCAGCAGCCAAGGGACAGATGCAGATACGCAGTATTTT
TRBJ2-5,TRBV6-2/TRBV6-3,few,-,CASSYPRRGQETQYF,TGTGCCAGCAGTTACCCCCGGCGGGGACAAGAGACCCAGTACTTC
TRBJ2-5,TRBV11-2,-,TRBD1,CASSGQGFQETQYF,TGTGCCAGCAGCGGACAGGGGTTTCAAGAGACCCAGTACTTC
TRBJ2-5,TRBV6-1,many,-,CANRDNQETQYF,TGTGCCAACAGGGATAACCAAGAGACCCAGTACTTC
TRBJ2-4,TRBV30,-,TRBD2,CAWSTTRGGEQYF,TGTGCCTGGAGTACAACCCGGGGGGGGGAGCAGTACTTC
TRBJ2-7,TRBV15,many,TRBD1,CATSRGGDRGYEQYF,TGTGCCACCAGCAGGGGAGGGGACAGGGGTTACGAGCAGTACTTC
TRBJ2-1,TRBV7-2,-,-,CASSAPSGPRGGRNEQFF,TGTGCCAGCAGCGCTCCCTCCGGACCCAGGGGGGGGAGGAATGAGCAGTTCTTC
TRBJ2-1,TRBV5-1,many,-,CASSFRGVDEQFF,TGCGCCAGCAGCTTCAGGGGGGTTGATGAGCAGTTCTTC
TRBJ2-1,TRBV6-6,-,TRBD2,CASSYSPASGLFSEQFF,TGTGCCAGCAGTTACAGTCCCGCTAGCGGTTTGTTTAGTGAGCAGTTCTTC
TRBJ1-6,TRBV14,-,-,CASSPYSQPNSPLHF,TGTGCCAGCAGCCCCTATAGCCAACCGAATTCACCCCTCCACTTT
TRBJ1-2,TRBV6-2/TRBV6-3,-,-,CTSSFQGYGYTF,TGTACCAGCAGTTTTCAGGGGTATGGCTACACCTTC
TRBJ2-1,TRBV20-1,many,-,CSARPRGAYNEQFF,TGCAGTGCTAGACCACGAGGGGCGTACAATGAGCAGTTCTTC
TRBJ2-1,TRBV6-5,once,TRBD1,CASSGTGFWYEQFF,TGTGCCAGCTCCGGGACAGGGTTTTGGTATGAGCAGTTCTTC
TRBJ2-3,TRBV6-2/TRBV6-3,few,-,CASRSSAGRDTQYF,TGTGCCAGCAGATCTAGCGCCGGGCGAGATACGCAGTATTTT